This T cell receptor beta chain emerged from a study of PD-1 blockade in mismatch repair-deficient tumors. This table comes from immunoSEQ multiplex PCR, and its TCRdb copy is limited to in-frame clones, with some not included. The sample yields some 48,000 clones, around 77% seen once. This clone appeared a single time. This CDR3 spans 13 amino acids. CDR1 and CDR2 (germline): MRHNA, SNTAGT. V was trimmed by 8 bases and J by 0 bases, leaving 8 bases between them. Sequenced material: PBMCs, taken before pembrolizumab treatment. The TCR was taken from an adult with mismatch repair-deficient cancer. This rearrangement joins TRBV6-4 to TRBJ2-1; D is unresolved. CDR3 in amino acids: CASGPSSYNEQFF. The CDR3 DNA is TGTGCCAGCGGCCCGAGCTCCTACAATGAGCAGTTCTTC.